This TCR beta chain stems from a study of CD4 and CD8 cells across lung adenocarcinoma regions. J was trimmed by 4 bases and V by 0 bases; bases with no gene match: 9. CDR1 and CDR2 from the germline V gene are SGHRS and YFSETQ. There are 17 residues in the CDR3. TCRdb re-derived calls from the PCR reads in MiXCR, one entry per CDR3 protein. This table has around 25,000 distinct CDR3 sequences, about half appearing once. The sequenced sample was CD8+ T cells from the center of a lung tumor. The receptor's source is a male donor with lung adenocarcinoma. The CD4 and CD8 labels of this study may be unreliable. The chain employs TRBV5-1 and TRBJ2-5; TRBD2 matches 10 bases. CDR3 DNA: TGCGCCAGCAGCTTGGCCAAGCTAGCGGGAGTAAGAGAGACCCAGTACTTC. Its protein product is CASSLAKLAGVRETQYF.